This T cell receptor (beta chain) was observed in a study of T cells in Graves' hyperthyroidism and ophthalmopathy. Study-level findings and limits: The authors' 13 V-J model separated ophthalmopathy from stable hyperthyroidism.

Amplification targeted TCR beta CDR3 regions from RNA transcripts. The TCR CDR3 was amplified in a first-round RT-PCR using the HTBI primer set. TCRdb re-called the multiplex PCR reads with MiXCR, one entry per CDR3 protein. The repertoire holds about 610,000 distinct CDR3 sequences, with approximately 44% as singletons. The CDR3 runs 14 residues. With V trimmed by 3 bases and J by 10 bases, 5 bases remained unmatched. Graves' hyperthyroidism was deemed stable given no ophthalmopathy progression within 18 months. This clonotype was seen only a few times. No antigen is known for it. Sample: peripheral blood or thyroid tissue (not recorded which). The clonotype originates from a woman under 30 with Graves' hyperthyroidism. The J gene is TRBJ1-6, the V gene TRBV12-3 or TRBV12-4; TRBD1 agrees at 8 bases. For the CDR3, the DNA is TGTGCCAGCAGTTTGGGACAGGCGGGCTCACCCCTCCACTTT. It codes for CASSLGQAGSPLHF.